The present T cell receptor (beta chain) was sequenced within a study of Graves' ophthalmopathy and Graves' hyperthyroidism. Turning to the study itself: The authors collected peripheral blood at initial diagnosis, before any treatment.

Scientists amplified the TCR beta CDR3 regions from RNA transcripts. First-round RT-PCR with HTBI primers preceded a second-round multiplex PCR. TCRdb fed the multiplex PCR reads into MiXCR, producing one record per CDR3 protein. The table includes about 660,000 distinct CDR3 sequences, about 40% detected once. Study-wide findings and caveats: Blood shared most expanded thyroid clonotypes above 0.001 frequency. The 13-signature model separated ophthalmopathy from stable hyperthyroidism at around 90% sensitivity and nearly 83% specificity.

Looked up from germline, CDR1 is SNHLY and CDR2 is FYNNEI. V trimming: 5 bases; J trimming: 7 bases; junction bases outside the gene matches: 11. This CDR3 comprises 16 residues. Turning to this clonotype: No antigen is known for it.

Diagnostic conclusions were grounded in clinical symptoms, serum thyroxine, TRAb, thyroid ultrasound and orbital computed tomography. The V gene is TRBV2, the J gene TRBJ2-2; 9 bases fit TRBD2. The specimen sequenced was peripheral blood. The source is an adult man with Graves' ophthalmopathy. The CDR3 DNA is TGTGCCAGCAGTTCAGAGGCGGGAGGGCCGGGCGGGGAGCTGTTTTTT. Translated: CASSSEAGGPGGELFF.